A selection of T cell receptor beta chains follows, all from one sample in a study of T cell responses to AZD1222 COVID-19 vaccine. The method was immunoSEQ multiplex PCR; TCRdb's version includes in-frame clones alone and lacks a portion of them. The repertoire holds over 95,000 clones, with approximately 90% as singletons. Sequencing used peripheral blood, obtained on day 0 of AZD1222 vaccination. The source is an adult in good health. The CDR3 runs from the conserved cysteine through the conserved F or W. D genes are given only for firm matches. Rows give clone size only sometimes, using once, few, many, or a class for an expanded clone.

v_gene: TRBV27
j_gene: TRBJ2-1
abundance: NA
d_gene: TRBD2
CDR3nt: TGTGCCAGCAGTTTAATCCCGCCCCCTGGTGCAGCGGGAGGTAGCTCCTACAATGAGCAGTTCTTC
CDR3aa: CASSLIPPPGAAGGSSYNEQFF

v_gene: TRBV19
j_gene: TRBJ2-6
abundance: NA
d_gene: TRBD1
CDR3nt: TGTGCCAGTAGAGGGACAGTTTTTGGGGCCAACGTCCTGACTTTC
CDR3aa: CASRGTVFGANVLTF

v_gene: TRBV5-1
j_gene: TRBJ1-2
abundance: few
d_gene: NA
CDR3nt: TGCGCCAGCAGCCCGGCCGGGGGAGGGGGCTACACCTTC
CDR3aa: CASSPAGGGGYTF

v_gene: TRBV28
j_gene: TRBJ2-7
abundance: NA
d_gene: NA
CDR3nt: TGTGCCAGCACCGGGCCCTCCCCCCGAGAGCAGTACTTC
CDR3aa: CASTGPSPREQYF

v_gene: TRBV6-5
j_gene: TRBJ2-4
abundance: NA
d_gene: NA
CDR3nt: TGTGCCAGCAGTTCCACGGGCCCGCGGGGCATTCAGTACTTC
CDR3aa: CASSSTGPRGIQYF

v_gene: TRBV18
j_gene: TRBJ1-1
abundance: NA
d_gene: NA
CDR3nt: TGTGCCAGCTCACCACGAAGGGAACACTCTGAAGCTTTCTTT
CDR3aa: CASSPRREHSEAFF

v_gene: TRBV2
j_gene: TRBJ2-2
abundance: NA
d_gene: NA
CDR3nt: TGTGCCAGCAAGTTAAGGCAGAACACCGGGGAGCTGTTTTTT
CDR3aa: CASKLRQNTGELFF

v_gene: TRBV12-5
j_gene: TRBJ1-2
abundance: NA
d_gene: TRBD1
CDR3nt: TGTGCTAGTGGTACGGACAGGGACTACACCTTC
CDR3aa: CASGTDRDYTF

v_gene: TRBV20-1
j_gene: TRBJ2-3
abundance: NA
d_gene: TRBD1
CDR3nt: TGCAGTGCTAGTCCGAAAGGGGGCCCAAGCACAGATACGCAGTATTTT
CDR3aa: CSASPKGGPSTDTQYF

v_gene: TRBV7-8
j_gene: TRBJ2-1
abundance: once
d_gene: NA
CDR3nt: TGTGCCAGCAGCATAACGAATGAGCAGTTCTTC
CDR3aa: CASSITNEQFF

v_gene: TRBV28
j_gene: TRBJ1-2
abundance: NA
d_gene: NA
CDR3nt: TGTGCCAGCAGTCTCACGTGGGGCTACACCTTC
CDR3aa: CASSLTWGYTF

v_gene: TRBV19
j_gene: TRBJ1-4
abundance: NA
d_gene: NA
CDR3nt: TGTGCCAGTAGTGGGCAGGCAACTAATGAAAAACTGTTTTTT
CDR3aa: CASSGQATNEKLFF

v_gene: TRBV5-1
j_gene: TRBJ1-1
abundance: NA
d_gene: TRBD1
CDR3nt: TGCGCCAGCAGCTTGGCGGGACAGGGGGTCACTGAAGCTTTCTTT
CDR3aa: CASSLAGQGVTEAFF

v_gene: TRBV29-1
j_gene: TRBJ1-2
abundance: few
d_gene: NA
CDR3nt: TGCAGCGTTCTTTCCGGGGAGTCTAACTATGGCTACACCTTC
CDR3aa: CSVLSGESNYGYTF

v_gene: TRBV7-9
j_gene: TRBJ1-1
abundance: NA
d_gene: NA
CDR3nt: TGTGCCAGCAGCTTAGTAAGCGGGGAGAACACTGAAGCTTTCTTT
CDR3aa: CASSLVSGENTEAFF

v_gene: TRBV6-5
j_gene: TRBJ1-5
abundance: NA
d_gene: NA
CDR3nt: TGTGCCAGCTCCGGAAGGGGGGTAGGCCAGCCCCAGCATTTT
CDR3aa: CASSGRGVGQPQHF

v_gene: TRBV27
j_gene: TRBJ1-2
abundance: NA
d_gene: NA
CDR3nt: TGTGCCAGCAGTTTCTCGGGGCCCAACTATGGCTACACCTTC
CDR3aa: CASSFSGPNYGYTF

v_gene: TRBV5-1
j_gene: TRBJ2-1
abundance: NA
d_gene: NA
CDR3nt: TGCGCCAGCAGTCATACAGGGACCGAACTCAATGAGCAGTTCTTC
CDR3aa: CASSHTGTELNEQFF

v_gene: TRBV4-3
j_gene: TRBJ1-3
abundance: NA
d_gene: NA
CDR3nt: TGCGCCAGCAGCCAGATGTCAGGGCAAGGAAACACCATATATTTT
CDR3aa: CASSQMSGQGNTIYF

v_gene: TRBV30
j_gene: TRBJ1-2
abundance: NA
d_gene: NA
CDR3nt: TGTGCCTGGAGCTCCGGGACCCAAAGCGGCTACACCTTC
CDR3aa: CAWSSGTQSGYTF

v_gene: TRBV2
j_gene: TRBJ1-1
abundance: NA
d_gene: NA
CDR3nt: TGTGCCAGCACCGGCGGGACTGAAGCTTTCTTT
CDR3aa: CASTGGTEAFF

v_gene: TRBV4-1
j_gene: TRBJ2-1
abundance: few
d_gene: TRBD2
CDR3nt: TGCGCCAGCAGCCCAGTTAGGCTAGCGGTGTACAATGAGCAGTTCTTC
CDR3aa: CASSPVRLAVYNEQFF

v_gene: TRBV6-2/TRBV6-3
j_gene: TRBJ1-6
abundance: NA
d_gene: NA
CDR3nt: TGTGCCAGCAGTTACGGGAGCAGAAATTCACCCCTCCACTTT
CDR3aa: CASSYGSRNSPLHF

v_gene: TRBV6-2/TRBV6-3
j_gene: TRBJ2-5
abundance: NA
d_gene: TRBD2
CDR3nt: TGTGCCAGCAGTTACCTGGGACTAGCGGGCCCCCGGGGGACCCAGTACTTC
CDR3aa: CASSYLGLAGPRGTQYF

v_gene: TRBV2
j_gene: TRBJ2-6
abundance: NA
d_gene: TRBD1
CDR3nt: TGTGCCAGCAGTCGCGGGACAGGGGGATCTGGGGCCAACGTCCTGACTTTC
CDR3aa: CASSRGTGGSGANVLTF

v_gene: TRBV7-6
j_gene: TRBJ2-5
abundance: NA
d_gene: TRBD2
CDR3nt: TGTGCCAGCAGCTTACTAGCGGGAGTCGGTAGAGATACCCAGTACTTC
CDR3aa: CASSLLAGVGRDTQYF

v_gene: TRBV5-1
j_gene: TRBJ2-1
abundance: NA
d_gene: TRBD2
CDR3nt: TGCGCCAGCAAGACAGGGATCATAGCGGGAGGGTATTACAATGAGCAGTTCTTC
CDR3aa: CASKTGIIAGGYYNEQFF

v_gene: TRBV28
j_gene: TRBJ2-2
abundance: NA
d_gene: NA
CDR3nt: TGTGCCAGCAGTTTGGCACTTGGTTCGGGGAGCCTTGACACCGGGGAGCTGTTTTTT
CDR3aa: CASSLALGSGSLDTGELFF

v_gene: TRBV21-1
j_gene: TRBJ1-4
abundance: NA
d_gene: NA
CDR3nt: TGTGCCAGCAGACCGGGACACCCCGAAAAACTGTTTTTT
CDR3aa: CASRPGHPEKLFF

v_gene: TRBV19
j_gene: TRBJ2-2
abundance: once
d_gene: TRBD1
CDR3nt: TGTGCCAGTAGTGAGTTTAGAGACAGGGAGCTTGCCGGGGAGCTGTTTTTT
CDR3aa: CASSEFRDRELAGELFF

v_gene: TRBV29-1
j_gene: TRBJ1-2
abundance: NA
d_gene: NA
CDR3nt: TGCAGCGTGGAGGGGAACTATGGCTACACCTTC
CDR3aa: CSVEGNYGYTF

v_gene: TRBV6-2/TRBV6-3
j_gene: TRBJ2-3
abundance: NA
d_gene: NA
CDR3nt: TGTGCCAGCAGTGACCAGGGACTCAGCACAGATACGCAGTATTTT
CDR3aa: CASSDQGLSTDTQYF

v_gene: TRBV18
j_gene: TRBJ2-5
abundance: NA
d_gene: NA
CDR3nt: TGTGCCAGCTCACCTACAAAAGAGGGTATACAAGAGACCCAGTACTTC
CDR3aa: CASSPTKEGIQETQYF

v_gene: TRBV7-6
j_gene: TRBJ2-5
abundance: once
d_gene: NA
CDR3nt: TGTGCCAGCAGTTCGATTATCGGGACGGAGACCCAGTACTTC
CDR3aa: CASSSIIGTETQYF

v_gene: TRBV27
j_gene: TRBJ2-6
abundance: NA
d_gene: TRBD1
CDR3nt: TGTGCCAGCAGTTTATCCACCAGGGGGTTGCTTTCTAGCTCTGGGGCCAACGTCCTGACTTTC
CDR3aa: CASSLSTRGLLSSSGANVLTF

v_gene: TRBV27
j_gene: TRBJ1-1
abundance: NA
d_gene: NA
CDR3nt: TGTGCCAGCAGTTATCTCTTCGCCCACTCCCAGGCTGAAGCTTTCTTT
CDR3aa: CASSYLFAHSQAEAFF

v_gene: TRBV19
j_gene: TRBJ1-1
abundance: few
d_gene: NA
CDR3nt: TGTGCCAGTAGGGGGTCCAGGAGGAACACTGAAGCTTTCTTT
CDR3aa: CASRGSRRNTEAFF